Each of the 18 T cell receptor beta chains below was sequenced from the same sample in a study of beta chain features in type 1 diabetes. These receptors are not linked to any known antigen. Whole-study results and caveats: Across all four CD4+ subsets, people with type 1 diabetes showed modestly shorter TCRB CDR3s.

Sequenced material consisted of expressed TCRB transcripts (all of the isolated RNA was reverse transcribed). Clones were read by immunoSEQ multiplex PCR, and TCRdb kept only the in-frame ones, dropping some. The sample carries about 340,000 clones, roughly 9% recorded once. Sequences were obtained from central memory CD4+ T cells from blood. The origin of the receptors is a man under 40 with type 1 diabetes.

The rearrangement uses TRBV7-9 and TRBJ1-1; no clear D gene. From germline, CDR1 is SEHNR and CDR2 FQNEAQ (reference sequence). This CDR3 has 14 amino acids. V dropped 3 bases and J dropped 2 bases, with 10 bases sitting between them. CDR3 DNA: TGTGCCAGCAGCTTCTTGGACGGAAACACTGAAGCTTTCTTT. Amino acids: CASSFLDGNTEAFF. The full variable domain, completed using reference TRBV7-9 and TRBJ1-1, is DTGVSQNPRHKITKRGQNVTFRCDPISEHNRLYWYRQTLGQGPEFLTYFQNEAQLEKSRLLSDRFSAERPKGSFSTLEIQRTEQGDSAMYLCASSFLDGNTEAFFGQGTRLTVV.

The gene calls are TRBV7-2 and TRBJ2-2; D not certain. Between the trimmed V and J ends, which lost 5 bases and 0 bases, there was a span of 7 bases. Germline CDR1 and CDR2: SGHTA and FQGNSA. The CDR3 has 14 residues. CDR3: CASSKAANTGELFF. DNA of the CDR3: TGTGCCAGCAGCAAAGCAGCGAACACCGGGGAGCTGTTTTTT.

This chain uses TRBV7-2 with TRBJ2-7; the D call may be TRBD1 or TRBD2 (5 bases each). V was pared by 8 bases and J by 5 bases, with 16 bases between. Germline CDR1 reads SGHTA; CDR2 reads FQGNSA. The CDR3 has 13 residues. The CDR3 sequence: CASGPQRGHEQYF. DNA for the CDR3: TGTGCCAGCGGTCCCCAGAGGGGCCACGAGCAGTACTTC. Using reference TRBV7-2 and TRBJ2-7 for the parts outside the CDR3, the full variable domain is GAGVSQSPSNKVTEKGKDVELRCDPISGHTALYWYRQSLGQGLEFLIYFQGNSAPDKSGLPSDRFSAERTGGSVSTLTIQRTQQEDSAVYLCASGPQRGHEQYFGPGTRLTVT.

This clone showed up just a few times. This chain links TRBV28 with TRBJ2-5; D not resolved. Germline CDR1 and CDR2: MDHEN and SYDVKM. Trimming stripped 7 bases from V and 4 bases from J, with 7 bases between. This CDR3 spans 11 amino acids. The CDR3 region has the DNA TGTGCCAGCAATGAGCGAGAGACCCAGTACTTC. Translating gives CASNERETQYF.

The gene calls are TRBV19 and TRBJ2-7, with 9 bases lining up with TRBD2. The V segment lost 9 bases and the J segment 1 base; nucleotides outside the gene matches: 4. This CDR3 spans 13 amino acids. Germline V lookup: CDR1 LNHDA, CDR2 SQIVND (reference sequence). CDR3 coding DNA: TGTGCCAGCCGCGGGAGGGGTTCCTACGAGCAGTACTTC. It codes for CASRGRGSYEQYF.

This clone has at least ten counts. V usage is TRBV23-1 and J usage is TRBJ2-3; either TRBD1 or TRBD2 may supply D (5 bases each). Being an ORF, TRBV23-1 has a function that is uncertain. The CDR3 is 17 residues long. Between the trimmed V and J ends, which lost 4 bases and 6 bases, there was a span of 23 bases. This CDR3 reads CASSPSGTHVPVDTQYF. The CDR3 DNA reads as TGCGCCAGCAGTCCCTCCGGGACCCATGTCCCTGTGGATACGCAGTATTTT.

The chain has TRBV28 and TRBJ1-2, with 9 positions matching TRBD1. V was clipped by 7 bases and J by 6 bases; unmatched bases: 6. The CDR3 spans 13 residues. Germline V gene lookup returns CDR1 MDHEN and CDR2 SYDVKM. DNA for the CDR3: TGTGCCAGCACCTCGGGACAGGGAGATGGCTACACCTTC. Encoded protein: CASTSGQGDGYTF.

The gene calls are TRBV19 and TRBJ2-3; TRBD1 or TRBD2 may be the D gene (5 bases each). Germline V gives CDR1 LNHDA, CDR2 SQIVND (reference sequence). V was cut by 9 bases and J by 2 bases, with 18 bases left in between. The CDR3 is made up of 15 amino acids. The CDR3 loop is CASRSSQGATDTQYF. As DNA, the CDR3 is TGTGCCAGCCGTTCCAGCCAGGGAGCCACAGATACGCAGTATTTT.

Written as DNA, the CDR3 is TGTGCCAGCAGCGTAGACGCTGAGATCAGCACAGATACGCAGTATTTT. It codes for CASSVDAEISTDTQYF. This chain uses TRBV9 with TRBJ2-3; D remains ambiguous. Germline V gene data show CDR1 as SGDLS and CDR2 as YYNGEE. Trimming removed 0 bases from V and 0 bases from J, with 11 bases in between. There are 16 residues in the CDR3.

The genes are TRBV10-3 and TRBJ2-5, with D uncertain. This CDR3 has 13 amino acids. Germline CDR1 is ENHRY and CDR2 is SYGVKD. Trimming left V 5 bases short and J 1 base short, with 8 bases between. In DNA, the CDR3 is TGTGCCATCAGTTTTGGCGGCCAAGAGACCCAGTACTTC. This sequence encodes CAISFGGQETQYF.

This clone was counted only a few times. The rearrangement uses TRBV2 and TRBJ2-6, with 7 nucleotides matching TRBD2. Germline-derived CDR1 and CDR2 are SNHLY and FYNNEI. This CDR3 has 16 residues. V shed 4 bases and J 2 bases; nucleotides not matched to a gene: 5. CDR3: CASSVREVTGANVLTF. CDR3 nucleotide sequence: TGTGCCAGCAGTGTTCGGGAGGTCACTGGGGCCAACGTCCTGACTTTC.

Concerning this clone itself: With a far larger clone one base away, a read error is the likely cause. The rearrangement uses TRBV7-9 and TRBJ2-3; D call uncertain. Trimming removed 5 bases from V and 1 base from J, with 1 base in between. The CDR3 spans 11 residues. Looked up from germline, CDR1 is SEHNR and CDR2 is FQNEAQ (reference sequence). This CDR3 reads CASSRTDTQYF. CDR3 sequence (DNA): TGTGCCAGCAGCCGCACAGATACGCAGTATTTT.

The chain couples TRBV5-1 to TRBJ1-5, with a possible D match to TRBD1 (5 bases). With 4 bases removed from V and 3 bases from J, the gap between germline ends came to 11 bases. This CDR3 contains 14 residues. Germline assignment: CDR1 SGHRS and CDR2 YFSETQ. The CDR3 DNA reads TGCGCCAGCAGCGTAGACAGTCTCAATCAGCCCCAGCATTTT. Its translation: CASSVDSLNQPQHF. Full variable domain (rest looked up from reference TRBV5-1 and TRBJ1-5): KAGVTQTPRYLIKTRGQQVTLSCSPISGHRSVSWYQQTPGQGLQFLFEYFSETQRNKGNFPGRFSGRQFSNSRSEMNVSTLELGDSALYLCASSVDSLNQPQHFGDGTRLSIL.

A few counts support this clone. The genes are TRBV5-1 and TRBJ2-3, with 7 bases matching TRBD2. Germline values: CDR1 SGHRS, CDR2 YFSETQ. V lost 2 bases to trimming and J lost 8 bases; unmatched junction nucleotides: 8. The CDR3 runs 14 residues. This CDR3 is CASSFGKAGTTQYF. The CDR3 region has the DNA TGCGCCAGCAGCTTTGGTAAAGCGGGAACTACGCAGTATTTT.

This clone appeared a single time. Mismatch with germline at one junction end may stem from a read error. The chain carries TRBV2 and TRBJ1-2, with 9 bases aligning to TRBD1. CDR1 and CDR2 from the germline V gene are SNHLY and FYNNEI. The length of the CDR3 is 14 residues. Written as DNA, the CDR3 is TGTGCCAGCACAGGACAGGGGAATCGCTATGACTACACCTTC. Translated, it gives CASTGQGNRYDYTF.

This clone has just a few counts. The chain is built from TRBV7-9 and TRBJ2-3; maybe TRBD2 (6 bases). CDR1 SEHNR and CDR2 FQNEAQ come from the germline V gene (reference sequence). The CDR3 loop spans 15 amino acids. V gave up 5 bases and J gave up 5 bases, with 17 bases separating them. The CDR3 region is CASSLGGAREDTQYF. The DNA of the CDR3 is TGTGCCAGCAGCCTAGGCGGGGCCCGAGAAGATACGCAGTATTTT. The full variable domain, in which reference TRBV7-9 and TRBJ2-3 provide the parts outside the CDR3, is DTGVSQNPRHKITKRGQNVTFRCDPISEHNRLYWYRQTLGQGPEFLTYFQNEAQLEKSRLLSDRFSAERPKGSFSTLEIQRTEQGDSAMYLCASSLGGAREDTQYFGPGTRLTVL.

This clone was counted only a few times. The gene calls are TRBV7-2 and TRBJ2-2, with TRBD2 as a possible D gene (6 bases). The CDR3 is made up of 15 amino acids. Trimming removed 5 bases from V and 0 bases from J, with 10 bases in between. The germline V gene encodes CDR1 SGHTA and CDR2 FQGNSA. The CDR3 DNA is TGTGCCAGCAGCCCTAGACTAGCGAACACCGGGGAGCTGTTTTTT. Translation gives CASSPRLANTGELFF.

This clone showed up just a few times. V and J are TRBV30 and TRBJ2-1, with 8 bases fitting TRBD2. With V trimmed by 4 bases and J by 7 bases, 12 bases remained unmatched. Per the germline V gene, CDR1 is GTSNPN and CDR2 is SVGIG (reference sequence). This CDR3 region has 15 residues. CDR3 sequence (DNA): TGTGCCTGGACCAGGCACGGGACTAGGGATAATGAGCAGTTCTTC. This translates into CAWTRHGTRDNEQFF.